This T cell receptor (beta chain) was obtained from a study of spatial heterogeneity in lung cancer. Time point of the sample: sample taken at primary tumor resection. The donors, 72 patients with untreated early-stage non-small cell lung cancer, provided the samples. Between the trimmed V and J ends, which lost 7 bases and 3 bases, there was a span of 13 bases. The germline CDR1 and CDR2 sequences are MDHEN and SYDVKM. CDR3 size: 15 residues. Every cDNA TCR molecule received its own unique molecular identifier. TCRdb re-derived calls from the 5' RACE reads in MiXCR, one entry per CDR3 protein. This repertoire shows roughly 6,000 distinct CDR3 sequences, roughly 18% found once; its top ten account for about a sixth.

Material: normal lung tissue next to the tumor, obtained at surgery. The sequence derives from a male donor with early-stage non-small cell lung cancer. V gene TRBV28 combines with J gene TRBJ1-6; D gene unclear. CDR3: CASNKRDGYNSPLHF. DNA of the CDR3: TGTGCCAGCAACAAAAGAGACGGCTATAATTCACCCCTCCACTTT.